Sequencing of this T cell receptor (beta chain) was carried out in a study of human T cells and chemical hapten exposure. Broader study findings: DPC sensitization left the count of TCRs above 1 in 1000 unchanged. PT1 expanded TCR numbers rose with patch test score.

Noted time point: patch test 1, 2 weeks after DPC sensitization. Documented treatment: therapeutic diphenylcyclopropenone sensitization with weekly scalp DPC. Blood draws preceded each patch test application. Germline V gene data show CDR1 as SGHAT and CDR2 as FQDESV (reference sequence). V shed 5 bases, J shed 3 bases, and the junction held 9 bases outside the gene matches. The CDR3 is made up of 17 amino acids. What the library attached to individual cDNA molecules were unique molecular identifiers. Via MiXCR, TCRdb re-called the RACE reads, giving one row per CDR3 protein. The table has around 71,000 distinct CDR3 sequences, about 9.1% seen once. As to this clonotype: Its antigen is as yet unknown.

The sample was whole blood, taken in connection with sensitization to the hapten diphenylcyclopropenone (DPC). This TCR derives from a woman in her forties with alopecia areata. Some clones in this sample may be carry-over from other donors' samples. V gene TRBV11-1 combines with J gene TRBJ2-3; 12 positions match TRBD2. The CDR3 coding sequence is TGTGCCAGCAGCCCCGAGCTAGCGGGGGGGCAGACAGATACGCAGTATTTT. It specifies CASSPELAGGQTDTQYF.